A selection of T cell receptor beta chains follows, all from one sample in a study of T cell changes during pregnancy in multiple sclerosis. This table comes from immunoSEQ multiplex PCR, and its TCRdb copy is limited to in-frame clones, with some not included. This sample has more than 35,000 clones, with 75% to 95% found just once. Sample: CD4+ T cells from peripheral blood mononuclear cells, taken in the third trimester of pregnancy. These receptors were taken from a female donor in good health, enrolled as a control in a pregnancy study. The CDR3 runs from the conserved cysteine through the conserved F or W. A D gene is named only where the DNA matches it firmly.

j_gene	d_gene	v_gene	CDR3aa
TRBJ1-3	NA	TRBV4-1	CASSQDLGVGNTIYF
TRBJ1-2	NA	TRBV5-5	CASSLSAGMYYGYTF
TRBJ2-6	NA	TRBV6-6	CASSGGASNVLTF
TRBJ2-2	TRBD1	TRBV30	CAWRTQGARGGELFF
TRBJ2-1	NA	TRBV7-3	CASSLQGGNEQFF
TRBJ1-2	NA	TRBV5-6	CASSLVQGNYGYTF
TRBJ2-5	NA	TRBV7-2	CASSLDAVRETQYF
TRBJ1-1	NA	TRBV1	CTSSLRTGGFLNTEAFF
TRBJ2-5	NA	TRBV2	CASSERPSSETQYF
TRBJ2-5	NA	TRBV6-6	CASKGTVQETQYF
TRBJ1-1	NA	TRBV6-5	CASKETAFMNTEAFF
TRBJ2-1	NA	TRBV11-2	CASSLEPGFNGEQFF
TRBJ2-7	NA	TRBV11-2	CASSLNPQGIGQYF
TRBJ2-1	NA	TRBV4-1	CASSQDFRGHSYNEQFF
TRBJ2-3	NA	TRBV29-1	CSVGFLATDTQYF
TRBJ1-2	TRBD1	TRBV5-1	CASSSRQGDGKDGYTF
TRBJ2-3	NA	TRBV9	CASSVSRGTYTDTQYF
TRBJ1-5	NA	TRBV19	CASKTGGTAPRYQPQHF
TRBJ2-5	TRBD2	TRBV5-1	CASSLGLAGKETQYF
TRBJ1-3	NA	TRBV10-3	CAISESVPGISGNTIYF
TRBJ1-1	NA	TRBV6-5	CASIPRARGNTEAFF
TRBJ2-7	NA	TRBV7-2	CASRRDSFSYEQYF
TRBJ1-2	NA	TRBV10-3	CAITRTEVHGYTF
TRBJ2-5	NA	TRBV15	CATSRDPGGLETQYF
TRBJ2-2	TRBD2	TRBV5-1	CASSRLAGNTGELFF
TRBJ2-1	TRBD2	TRBV5-4	CASSLRTSGYNEQFF
TRBJ2-1	TRBD2	TRBV2	CASTSGGTVVNEQFF
TRBJ1-2	NA	TRBV10-3	CAISVEGGDGYTF
TRBJ1-2	NA	TRBV6-6	CASNQGIVNYGYTF
TRBJ2-3	TRBD2	TRBV11-2	CASSLTSGGYTDTQYF
TRBJ1-2	NA	TRBV30	CAWNGAQRSYGYTF